The clone carrying this TCR beta chain was detected ten times or more. This sample is drawn from a study of neurological immune-mediated disorders. Germline CDR1 SEHNR, CDR2 FQNEAQ (reference sequence). Trimming left V 5 bases short and J 5 bases short, with 15 bases between. This CDR3 has 14 residues. Using its own MiXCR run on the 5' RACE reads, TCRdb lists one record per CDR3 protein. The sample lists more than 60,000 distinct CDR3 sequences, around 3.8% occurring once. This TCR derives from a woman aged 45-65 years with multiple sclerosis. The sample was PBMCs. V gene TRBV7-9 combines with J gene TRBJ2-5; the D gene is possibly TRBD2 (5 bases). The CDR3 DNA follows: TGTGCCAGCAGCCCCTTCACGGGGTGGGAGACCCAGTACTTC. Encoded protein: CASSPFTGWETQYF.